This T cell receptor beta chain emerged from a study of T-cell reconstitution after alpha-beta-depleted transplantation in children (dated by TCRdb to the mid-2010s). For context, the study as a whole: Using TCR repertoire profiling, the study followed T-cell immune reconstitution in a quantitative way in children after TCRalphabeta/CD19-depleted allogeneic hematopoietic cell transplantation. What the authors observed across the whole study: In some patients, the high TCRbeta diversity seen at day 60 was put down to recipient T cells and intrathymic progenitors that had survived conditioning. Over the following months the frequencies of hyperexpanded clones went down, and after one year T-cell counts and TCRbeta diversity were mostly credited to newly produced T cells. About two months after transplant, the apparently early recovery of alphabetaT-cell counts reportedly depended on just several hundred clones that had expanded rapidly and came from non-depleted graft cells.

Note on this clonotype: Its antigen specificity is not known. It has no much larger one-base neighbor in the sample; base qualities were not kept.

The treatment or condition label, as the study defines it: allogeneic hematopoietic cell transplantation with graft depleted of TCRalphabeta T cells and CD19 B cells. The children who served as transplant recipients had been given grafts of TCRalphabeta/CD19-depleted allogeneic hematopoietic cells. Library generation was performed with PCR. Sequencing instrument: Illumina HiSeq 2500. TCR libraries were prepared with molecular barcoding, using unique molecular identifiers to normalize TCRbeta repertoire quantification. The public reads were quality trimmed at Q25 with fastp and then assembled into clones with MiXCR by TCRdb, keeping productive beta chains. Rows with one shared CDR3 protein collapse into an entry with the most common genes and DNA. In this sample the table shows about 980,000 distinct CDR3 sequences, roughly 31% of which occur a single time. The ten largest make up around 30% of the sample.

The CDR3 runs 14 residues from the cysteine to the phenylalanine. The only DNA kept is the CDR3, 42 bases in frame from the first base. The germline V gene encodes CDR1 DFQATT and CDR2 SNEGSKA (reference sequence). Germline trimming: 3 bases from V, 9 bases from J; junction bases outside gene matches: 11. The source was PBMCs, mostly from graft donor cells, collected 360 days after TCRalphabeta/CD19-depleted stem cell transplant. The chain is assembled from TRBV20-1 and TRBJ2-7, with 10 bases matching TRBD1. This receptor was obtained from a boy in the first two years of life who had a stem cell transplant for SCID, so the T cells may come from the graft donor. The nucleotide sequence reads TGCAGTGCTAGGCTTGCGGGACAGGGGACCGGGCAGTACTTC. This translates into CSARLAGQGTGQYF.